This entry is about one T cell receptor (beta chain). The antigen is not known. Germline CDR1 is SGHVS and CDR2 is FNYEAQ. The CDR3 sequence is 16 residues long. V lost 2 bases and J 1 base, leaving 14 bases between the germline ends. Amplification used 60 Vbeta primers and 13 Jbeta primers. Method: immunoSEQ multiplex PCR; TCRdb's copy keeps in-frame clones and lacks some. The data show some 200,000 clones, approximately 84% seen once. The sample originates from a study of cytomegalovirus exposure and HLA in healthy donors. Overall study findings and caveats: With later analysis, a missense DCLRE1C variant became linked to TCR beta V- and J-gene trimming. Overall, under 200 TCR beta chains were annotated as cytomegalovirus-associated.

The source material was PBMCs. The receptor was derived from a woman in her thirties or forties in good health and CMV-seronegative. The chain recombines TRBV7-6 with TRBJ1-1; D gene ambiguous. CDR3 in DNA: TGTGCCAGCAGCTTATATGCGGATCCTGGGAACACTGAAGCTTTCTTT. It translates to CASSLYADPGNTEAFF. The full variable domain, its missing parts supplied by reference TRBV7-6 and TRBJ1-1, is GAGVSQSPRYKVTKRGQDVALRCDPISGHVSLYWYRQALGQGPEFLTYFNYEAQQDKSGLPNDRFSAERPEGSISTLTIQRTEQRDSAMYRCASSLYADPGNTEAFFGQGTRLTVV.